This T cell receptor beta chain was recorded in a study of pediatric ulcerative colitis. This CDR3 comprises 15 residues. Germline V CDR1 and CDR2: SGHTA, FQGTGA. V was shortened by 5 bases and J by 3 bases, with 14 bases between the two germline ends. Sequencing was performed with immunoSEQ multiplex PCR; in TCRdb, only in-frame clones are kept and a portion is missing. The sample holds some 40,000 clones, around 75% seen once. During colonoscopy, one to two rectal pinch biopsies were collected. The sequencing sample was made of gut tissue. The clonotype was recovered from a boy aged 5-17 years with severe ulcerative colitis. The rearrangement uses TRBV7-3 and TRBJ2-1, with D perhaps TRBD1 or TRBD2 (6 bases each). The CDR3 nucleotides are TGTGCCAGCAGCCGTAGTGGGGGGCGCTACAATGAGCAGTTCTTC. This gives the protein CASSRSGGRYNEQFF.